This note documents a single TCR beta chain sequence. What it binds is unknown. V shed 2 bases, J shed 4 bases, and the junction held 7 bases outside the gene matches. Germline loops: CDR1 SGHTA, CDR2 FQGNSA. The CDR3 contains 16 residues. These data originate in a study of cytomegalovirus exposure and HLA in healthy donors. This PCR relied on a set of 60 Vbeta primers and 13 Jbeta primers. The repertoire was sequenced with immunoSEQ multiplex PCR; TCRdb's copy has only in-frame clones and lacks some. The sample has approximately 200,000 clones; 82% are singletons. Study results and limitations: Some V segments, including TRBV6-2 and TRBV6-3, were excluded as indistinguishable. As a later analysis revealed, the rate of TCR association differed by HLA locus, with DRB1 most and HLA-C fewest.

The sequenced material came from PBMCs. The origin of this receptor is a boy aged 2-15 years in good health and CMV-seronegative. The chain employs TRBV7-2 and TRBJ2-1; 8 bases agree with TRBD1. CDR3 bases: TGTGCCAGCAGCTTAATGTGGGACAGGATTTACAATGAGCAGTTCTTC. This translates into CASSLMWDRIYNEQFF.